This section outlines one TCR beta chain sequence together with its context. The sample comes from a study of blood T cell repertoires in COVID-19. Overall study context: Sites across the United States, Italy and Spain contributed samples from acute and convalescent COVID-19. Sample material is recorded as cDNA or gDNA derived from T cells, B-cell-depleted T cells, or PBMCs.

Authors' processing steps: Reference gene primer amplification in the assay estimated nucleated cell counts. Generated by immunoSEQ multiplex PCR, the TCRdb table keeps only in-frame clones and is missing some. For V, J and clone size, that table is used; D and trimming come from the DNA. The table shows roughly 43,000 clones, with roughly 90% occurring only once. The CDR3 is 14 residues long. Germline assignment: CDR1 SGHTA and CDR2 FQGNSA. The V gene lost 1 base and the J gene lost 3 bases, with 10 bases spanning the gap. Sequenced sample: peripheral blood. The sequence was collected from a man between 60 and 75 years old with active COVID-19. This chain joins TRBV7-2 and TRBJ2-7; D remains ambiguous. The CDR3 sequence: CASSLVEAIYEQYF. In DNA form, the CDR3 reads TGTGCCAGCAGCTTAGTCGAAGCGATCTACGAGCAGTACTTC.